The 10 T cell receptor beta chains presented below share a single source sample, sequenced in a study of CD8+ T cells in alopecia areata. TCR sequencing used cDNA made by reverse transcription of extracted RNA. The data were produced by immunoSEQ multiplex PCR, yet TCRdb's version contains in-frame clones alone and is incomplete. The data hold 120,000 to 150,000 clones, with less than 75% observed a single time. The sequencing input was CD8+ T cells sorted from blood. All receptors come from a human donor in good health.

The genes are TRBV7-9 and TRBJ2-2; D is ambiguous. The CDR3 length is 14 residues. Germline lookup yields CDR1 SEHNR and CDR2 FQNEAQ (reference sequence). V lost 5 bases and J lost 4, with 11 bases in between. For the CDR3, the DNA is TGTGCCAGCAGCAGTACCCGGACCACCGGGGAGCTGTTTTTT. Translated, it gives CASSSTRTTGELFF. Full variable domain (outside the CDR3, taken from reference TRBV7-9 and TRBJ2-2): DTGVSQNPRHKITKRGQNVTFRCDPISEHNRLYWYRQTLGQGPEFLTYFQNEAQLEKSRLLSDRFSAERPKGSFSTLEIQRTEQGDSAMYLCASSSTRTTGELFFGEGSRLTVL.

A single count supports this clone. The rearrangement uses TRBV27 and TRBJ2-2, with TRBD2 as a possible D gene (5 bases). The V end was cut by 2 bases, the J end by 3 bases, with 16 bases between. Germline assignment: CDR1 MNHEY and CDR2 SMNVEV (reference sequence). The CDR3 has 17 amino acids. The CDR3 region is CASSLNPLGGYTGELFF. The CDR3, as DNA: TGTGCCAGCAGTTTAAACCCCCTCGGCGGGTACACCGGGGAGCTGTTTTTT.

The chain joins TRBV25-1 to TRBJ1-3; D unresolved. This CDR3 spans 14 amino acids. Germline V gene data show CDR1 as MGHDK and CDR2 as SYGVNS. V was pared by 1 base and J by 0 bases, with 4 bases between. The chain's CDR3 is CASSESFSGNTIYF. The CDR3 DNA is TGTGCCAGCAGTGAATCATTCTCTGGAAACACCATATATTTT.

This clone was counted only a few times. V usage is TRBV27 and J usage is TRBJ1-1; possible D gene TRBD1, 5 bases. Germline-derived CDR1 and CDR2 are MNHEY and SMNVEV (reference sequence). V gave up 2 bases and J gave up 4 bases, with 8 bases separating them. This CDR3 has 13 residues. The CDR3 DNA sequence: TGTGCCAGCAGTTTAGCAGGGCCCACTGAAGCTTTCTTT. This encodes CASSLAGPTEAFF.

This clone was found many times. Other DNA sequences in this specimen translate into the identical CDR3. The V call is TRBV29-1, the J call TRBJ2-7; unclear D gene. Germline loops: CDR1 SQVTM, CDR2 ANQGSEA. V lost 0 bases, J lost 4 bases, and 7 bases lay in between. The CDR3 sequence is 12 residues long. The CDR3 coding sequence is TGCAGCGTTGAAGATTCCGGTTACGAGCAGTACTTC. This sequence encodes CSVEDSGYEQYF.

The genes are TRBV6-1 and TRBJ2-2; D is unclear. The V end was cut by 2 bases, the J end by 1 base, with 8 bases between. This CDR3 is built from 15 residues. Germline loops: CDR1 MNHNS, CDR2 SASEGT. CDR3 residues: CASSEPAGNTGELFF. CDR3 nucleotides: TGTGCCAGCAGTGAACCCGCAGGGAACACCGGGGAGCTGTTTTTT.

The chain couples TRBV29-1 to TRBJ2-5; a weak D match, TRBD2 (5 bases). The ends were cut back, 2 bases at V and 4 bases at J, with 14 bases in the middle. Germline V gene lookup returns CDR1 SQVTM and CDR2 ANQGSEA. The CDR3 totals 14 residues. In nucleotides, the CDR3 is TGCAGCGTTGAAAAGGGCCAAGGGAGAGAGACCCAGTACTTC. Amino acid sequence: CSVEKGQGRETQYF.

This clone was picked up a small number of times. The chain recombines TRBV19 with TRBJ1-1; no firm D call. Per the germline V gene, CDR1 is LNHDA and CDR2 is SQIVND (reference sequence). The V end lost 7 bases, the J end lost 4 bases, and 16 bases lay between the germline ends. The CDR3 consists of 14 residues. The CDR3 DNA reads as TGTGCCAGTACGAACACGCCCGTTCCCACTGAAGCTTTCTTT. Protein sequence: CASTNTPVPTEAFF.

This clone was recorded once. V usage is TRBV6-5 and J usage is TRBJ1-1; no clear D gene. Germline CDR1 reads MNHEY; CDR2 reads SVGAGI. The CDR3 totals 12 residues. Trimming stripped 3 bases from V and 6 bases from J, with 8 bases between. CDR3 loop: CASSYFGSEAFF. As DNA, the CDR3 is TGTGCCAGCAGTTATTTTGGCTCTGAAGCTTTCTTT.

V and J are TRBV5-1 and TRBJ2-3, with D unclear. The germline V gene encodes CDR1 SGHRS and CDR2 YFSETQ. The V gene lost 0 bases and the J gene lost 4 bases, with 9 bases spanning the gap. The CDR3 loop spans 14 amino acids. CDR3 in DNA: TGCGCCAGCAGCTTGGTTTCTTCCGCAGATACGCAGTATTTT. It yields the protein CASSLVSSADTQYF.